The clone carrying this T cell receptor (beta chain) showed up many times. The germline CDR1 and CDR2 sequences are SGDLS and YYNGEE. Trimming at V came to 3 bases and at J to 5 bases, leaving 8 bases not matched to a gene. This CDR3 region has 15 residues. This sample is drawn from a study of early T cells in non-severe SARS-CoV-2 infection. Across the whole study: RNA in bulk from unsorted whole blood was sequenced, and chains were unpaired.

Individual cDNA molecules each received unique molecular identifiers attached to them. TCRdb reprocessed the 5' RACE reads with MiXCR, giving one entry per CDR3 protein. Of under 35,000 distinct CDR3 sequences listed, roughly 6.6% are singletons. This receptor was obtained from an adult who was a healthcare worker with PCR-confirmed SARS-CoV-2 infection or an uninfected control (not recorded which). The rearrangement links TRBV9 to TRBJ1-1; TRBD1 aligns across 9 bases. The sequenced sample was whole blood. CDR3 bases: TGTGCCAGCAGCGCCGGACAGGGGATCGGGACTGAAGCTTTCTTT. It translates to CASSAGQGIGTEAFF.